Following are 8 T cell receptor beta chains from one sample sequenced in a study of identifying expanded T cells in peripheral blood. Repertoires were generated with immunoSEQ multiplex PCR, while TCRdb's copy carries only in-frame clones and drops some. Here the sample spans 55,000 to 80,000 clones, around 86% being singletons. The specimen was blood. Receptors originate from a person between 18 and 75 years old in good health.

CDR3 coding DNA: TGTGCCAGTTCTACCACCGGGGCTGGGGCCAACGTCCTGACTTTC. It yields the protein CASSTTGAGANVLTF. The chain recombines TRBV19 with TRBJ2-6, with D possibly TRBD2 on 5 matching bases. Germline-derived CDR1 and CDR2 are LNHDA and SQIVND (reference sequence). The CDR3 runs 15 residues. Trimming shortened V by 8 bases and J by 2 bases, and 13 bases separated the two germline ends. The variable domain in full, completed from reference TRBV19 and TRBJ2-6, reads DGGITQSPKYLFRKEGQNVTLSCEQNLNHDAMYWYRQDPGQGLRLIYYSQIVNDFQKGDIAEGYSVSREKKESFPLTVTSAQKNPTAFYLCASSTTGAGANVLTFGAGSRLTVL.

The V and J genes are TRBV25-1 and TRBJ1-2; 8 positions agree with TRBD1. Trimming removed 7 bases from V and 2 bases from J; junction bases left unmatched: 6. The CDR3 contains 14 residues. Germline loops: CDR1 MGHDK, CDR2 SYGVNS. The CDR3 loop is CASMSQGGNYGYTF. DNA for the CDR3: TGTGCCAGCATGTCACAGGGGGGGAACTATGGCTACACCTTC.

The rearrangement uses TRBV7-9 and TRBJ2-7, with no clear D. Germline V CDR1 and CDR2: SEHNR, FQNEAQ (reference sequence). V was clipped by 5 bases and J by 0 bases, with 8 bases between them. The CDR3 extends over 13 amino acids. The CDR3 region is CASSDGVSYEQYF. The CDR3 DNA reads TGTGCCAGCAGCGATGGCGTCTCCTACGAGCAGTACTTC.

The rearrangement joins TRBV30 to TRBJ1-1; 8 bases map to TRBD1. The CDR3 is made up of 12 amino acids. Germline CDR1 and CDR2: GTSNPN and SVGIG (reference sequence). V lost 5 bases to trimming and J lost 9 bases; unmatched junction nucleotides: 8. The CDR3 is CAWSDRAGKAFF. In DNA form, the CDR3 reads TGTGCCTGGTCGGACAGGGCTGGTAAAGCTTTCTTT.

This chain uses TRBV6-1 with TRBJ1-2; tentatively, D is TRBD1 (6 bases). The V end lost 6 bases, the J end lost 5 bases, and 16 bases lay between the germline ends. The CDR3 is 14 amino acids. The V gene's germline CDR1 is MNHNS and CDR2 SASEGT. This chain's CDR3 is CASSDRQVLYGYTF. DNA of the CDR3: TGTGCCAGCAGCGACCGACAGGTCTTATATGGCTACACCTTC.

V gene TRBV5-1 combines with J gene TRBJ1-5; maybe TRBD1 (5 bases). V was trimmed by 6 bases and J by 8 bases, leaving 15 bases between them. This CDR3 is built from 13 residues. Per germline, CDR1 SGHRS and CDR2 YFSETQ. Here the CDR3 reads CASKGQPGEPQHF. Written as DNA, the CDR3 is TGCGCCAGCAAAGGACAACCCGGGGAGCCCCAGCATTTT.

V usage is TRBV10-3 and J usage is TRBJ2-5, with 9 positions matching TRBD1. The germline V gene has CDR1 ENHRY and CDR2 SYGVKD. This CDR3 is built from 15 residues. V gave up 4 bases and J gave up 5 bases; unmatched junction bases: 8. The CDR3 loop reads CAISAKQGAGETQYF. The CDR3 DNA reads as TGTGCCATCAGTGCCAAACAGGGGGCGGGGGAGACCCAGTACTTC.

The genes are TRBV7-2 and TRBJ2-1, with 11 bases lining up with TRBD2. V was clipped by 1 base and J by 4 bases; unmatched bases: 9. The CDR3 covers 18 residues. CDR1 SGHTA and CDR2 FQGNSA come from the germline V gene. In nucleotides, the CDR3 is TGTGCCAGCAGCTTAGTAGGGGGGACTAGCGGACAGTACAATGAGCAGTTCTTC. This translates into CASSLVGGTSGQYNEQFF.